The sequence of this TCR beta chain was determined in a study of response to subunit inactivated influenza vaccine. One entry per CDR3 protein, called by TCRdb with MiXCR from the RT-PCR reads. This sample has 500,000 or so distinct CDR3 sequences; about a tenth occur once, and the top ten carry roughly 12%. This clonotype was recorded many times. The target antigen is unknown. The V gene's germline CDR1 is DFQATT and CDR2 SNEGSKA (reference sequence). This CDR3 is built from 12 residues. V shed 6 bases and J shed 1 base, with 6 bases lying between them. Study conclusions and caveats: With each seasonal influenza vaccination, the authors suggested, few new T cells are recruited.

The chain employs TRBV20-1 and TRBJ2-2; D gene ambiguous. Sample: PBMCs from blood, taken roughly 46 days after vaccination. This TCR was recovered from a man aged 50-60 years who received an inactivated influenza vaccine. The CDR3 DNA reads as TGCAGTGCCTTTGAGAACACCGGGGAGCTGTTTTTT. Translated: CSAFENTGELFF.